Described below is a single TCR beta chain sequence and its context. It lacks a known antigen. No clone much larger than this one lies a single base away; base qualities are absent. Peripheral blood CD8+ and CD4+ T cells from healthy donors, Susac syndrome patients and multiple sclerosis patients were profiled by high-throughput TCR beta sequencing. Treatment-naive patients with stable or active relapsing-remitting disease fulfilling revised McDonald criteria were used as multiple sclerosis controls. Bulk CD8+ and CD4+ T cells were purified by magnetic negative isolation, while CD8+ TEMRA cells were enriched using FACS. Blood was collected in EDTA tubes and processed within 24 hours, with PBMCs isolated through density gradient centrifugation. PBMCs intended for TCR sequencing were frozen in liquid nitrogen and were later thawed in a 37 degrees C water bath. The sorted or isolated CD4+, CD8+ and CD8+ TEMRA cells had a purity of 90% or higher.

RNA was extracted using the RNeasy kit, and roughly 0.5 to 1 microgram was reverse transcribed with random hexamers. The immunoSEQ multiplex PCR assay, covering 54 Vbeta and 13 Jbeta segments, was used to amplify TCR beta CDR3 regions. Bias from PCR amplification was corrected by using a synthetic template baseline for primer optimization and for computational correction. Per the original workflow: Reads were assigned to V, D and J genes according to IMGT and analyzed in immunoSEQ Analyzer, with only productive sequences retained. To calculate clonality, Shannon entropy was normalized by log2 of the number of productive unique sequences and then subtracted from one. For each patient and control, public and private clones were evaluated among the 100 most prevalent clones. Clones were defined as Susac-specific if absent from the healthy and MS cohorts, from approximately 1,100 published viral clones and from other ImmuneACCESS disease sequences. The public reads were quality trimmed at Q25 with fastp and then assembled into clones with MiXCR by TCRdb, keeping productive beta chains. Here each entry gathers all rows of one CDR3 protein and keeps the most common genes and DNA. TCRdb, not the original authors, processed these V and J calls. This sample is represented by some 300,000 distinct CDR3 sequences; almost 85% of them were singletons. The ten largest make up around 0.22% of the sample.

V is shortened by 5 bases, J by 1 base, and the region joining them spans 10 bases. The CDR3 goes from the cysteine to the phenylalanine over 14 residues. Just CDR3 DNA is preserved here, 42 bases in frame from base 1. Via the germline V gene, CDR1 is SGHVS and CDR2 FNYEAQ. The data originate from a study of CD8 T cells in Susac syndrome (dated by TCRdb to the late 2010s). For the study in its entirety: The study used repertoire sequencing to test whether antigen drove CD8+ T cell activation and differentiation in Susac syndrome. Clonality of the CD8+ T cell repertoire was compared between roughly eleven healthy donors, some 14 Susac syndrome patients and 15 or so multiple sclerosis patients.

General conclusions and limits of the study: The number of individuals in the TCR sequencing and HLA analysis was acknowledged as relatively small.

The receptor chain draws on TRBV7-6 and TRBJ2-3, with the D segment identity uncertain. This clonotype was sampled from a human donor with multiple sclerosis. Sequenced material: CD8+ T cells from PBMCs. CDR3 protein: CASSPRQGTDTQYF. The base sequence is TGTGCCAGCAGCCCGCGGCAGGGCACAGATACGCAGTATTTT.